The 29 T cell receptor beta chains given below trace back to one sample, sequenced in a study. TCRdb re-called the RT-PCR reads through MiXCR, storing one row per CDR3 protein. Of 650,000 to 800,000 distinct CDR3 sequences listed, more than 13% are singletons. The specimen sequenced was memory CD4+ T cells from blood. These receptors all stem from a female donor in good health, serving as a healthy control.

This clonotype was seen a few times. This chain connects TRBV29-1 to TRBJ2-3, with 7 bases identical to TRBD1. V lost 7 bases and J lost 0; bases outside the gene matches: 10. CDR1 is SQVTM and CDR2 is ANQGSEA in the germline V gene. This CDR3 contains 15 residues. In DNA, the CDR3 is TGCAGCGGGCTAGGGGACAGCTTAAGCACAGATACGCAGTATTTT. Its translation is CSGLGDSLSTDTQYF.

This clonotype was detected a few times. V usage is TRBV18 and J usage is TRBJ2-7, with TRBD2 matching over 9 bases. V lost 6 bases and J lost 3; bases outside the gene matches: 9. The CDR3 extends over 15 amino acids. Germline V lookup: CDR1 KGHSH, CDR2 LQKENI. The chain's CDR3 is CASSPVAGGNYEQYF. The CDR3 DNA is TGTGCCAGCTCTCCGGTGGCGGGAGGGAACTACGAGCAGTACTTC.

The chain carries TRBV18 and TRBJ2-7, with 7 bases matching TRBD1. The CDR3 is made up of 15 amino acids. V trimming: 1 base; J trimming: 3 bases; junction bases outside the gene matches: 6. Germline assignment: CDR1 KGHSH and CDR2 LQKENI. The CDR3 DNA reads as TGTGCCAGCTCACCACAAGGGCCAGGGGGCTACGAGCAGTACTTC. Encoded protein: CASSPQGPGGYEQYF.

This clonotype was seen a few times. V gene TRBV18 combines with J gene TRBJ1-5; possibly TRBD1 for D (5 bases). Germline CDR1 is KGHSH and CDR2 is LQKENI. Trimming cost V 3 bases and J 0 bases, with 18 bases left between them. The CDR3 extends over 18 amino acids. The CDR3 sequence is CASSPDGGWMNSNQPQHF. The CDR3 DNA sequence: TGTGCCAGCTCACCTGACGGGGGGTGGATGAATAGCAATCAGCCCCAGCATTTT.

This clonotype has only a few counts. The chain joins TRBV28 to TRBJ1-3; no clear D gene. This CDR3 region has 14 residues. The germline V gene encodes CDR1 MDHEN and CDR2 SYDVKM. Trimming stripped 5 bases from V and 1 base from J, with 9 bases between. The CDR3 loop is CASSPVFSGNTIYF. The CDR3 DNA is TGTGCCAGCAGTCCCGTTTTTTCTGGAAACACCATATATTTT.

This clonotype was observed at least ten times. V gene TRBV20-1 combines with J gene TRBJ2-1; weak D call: TRBD1 (6 bases). In germline, CDR1 is DFQATT, CDR2 SNEGSKA (reference sequence). The CDR3 covers 16 residues. V gave up 3 bases and J gave up 4 bases, with 19 bases separating them. CDR3: CSASGTNWGTYNEQFF. CDR3 coding DNA: TGCAGTGCTAGCGGGACCAACTGGGGGACATACAATGAGCAGTTCTTC.

The chain recombines TRBV24-1 with TRBJ2-1; tentatively, D is TRBD1 (7 bases). V shed 2 bases and J shed 6 bases, with 13 bases lying between them. There are 15 residues in the CDR3. CDR1 and CDR2 from the germline V gene are KGHDR and SFDVKD. This chain's CDR3 is CATSDWAQGGNEQFF. CDR3 bases: TGTGCCACCAGTGATTGGGCCCAGGGGGGCAATGAGCAGTTCTTC.

The chain recombines TRBV20-1 with TRBJ2-1, with D possibly being TRBD1 (6 bases). The CDR3 is made up of 11 amino acids. Germline CDR1 is DFQATT and CDR2 is SNEGSKA (reference sequence). The germline V and J ends were trimmed by 6 bases and 7 bases, with 10 bases remaining between them. The CDR3 loop reads CSAAQGNEQFF. The DNA for the CDR3 is TGCAGTGCGGCACAGGGAAATGAGCAGTTCTTC.

The chain couples TRBV11-2 to TRBJ2-2; the D is unclear. Germline assignment: CDR1 SGHAT and CDR2 FQNNGV. This CDR3 is 13 amino acids long. Deletions cut 5 bases from V and 2 bases from J, with 6 bases between. The CDR3 nucleotides read TGTGCCAGCAGCATTCTTAACACCGGGGAGCTGTTTTTT. Translated: CASSILNTGELFF.

The sample holds a few counts of this clonotype. The rearrangement links TRBV7-3 to TRBJ2-3, with D perhaps TRBD2 (6 bases). Trimming pared 4 bases from V and 14 bases from J, leaving 19 bases between. This CDR3 comprises 13 residues. Germline CDR1 and CDR2: SGHTA and FQGTGA. The CDR3 sequence is CASSSRDSPSPYF. CDR3 bases: TGTGCCAGCAGCTCCCGGGACTCCCCAAGTCCGTATTTT.

This chain uses TRBV18 with TRBJ1-2; D remains ambiguous. The CDR3 has 13 residues. In germline, CDR1 is KGHSH, CDR2 LQKENI. Deletions cut 3 bases from V and 6 bases from J, with 11 bases between. The CDR3, as DNA: TGTGCCAGCTCACCCGGCCTCGGGGATGGCTACACCTTC. This codes for CASSPGLGDGYTF.

This clonotype was seen more than once but under ten times. This sequence joins TRBV7-6 and TRBJ1-5; 7 bases fit TRBD1. Germline V lookup: CDR1 SGHVS, CDR2 FNYEAQ. V lost 1 base and J lost 3; bases outside the gene matches: 3. This CDR3 is built from 15 residues. The CDR3 here is CASSLGQGPNQPQHF. DNA of the CDR3: TGTGCCAGCAGCTTAGGACAGGGACCCAATCAGCCCCAGCATTTT.

The chain employs TRBV5-1 and TRBJ2-1; 7 nucleotides align to TRBD1. Germline-derived CDR1 and CDR2 are SGHRS and YFSETQ. Losses at the gene ends were 0 bases for V and 4 bases for J; bases not matched to a gene: 7. The CDR3 has 16 residues. DNA for the CDR3: TGCGCCAGCAGCTTGGCGGCACAGGGGACATACAATGAGCAGTTCTTC. Translation gives CASSLAAQGTYNEQFF. The variable domain in full, with the rest retrieved from reference TRBV5-1 and TRBJ2-1, is KAGVTQTPRYLIKTRGQQVTLSCSPISGHRSVSWYQQTPGQGLQFLFEYFSETQRNKGNFPGRFSGRQFSNSRSEMNVSTLELGDSALYLCASSLAAQGTYNEQFFGPGTRLTVL.

V usage is TRBV9 and J usage is TRBJ2-3; either TRBD1 or TRBD2 may fit D (5 bases each). The length of the CDR3 is 16 residues. The V gene lost 0 bases and the J gene lost 2 bases, with 13 bases spanning the gap. CDR1 and CDR2 from the germline V gene are SGDLS and YYNGEE. The DNA for the CDR3 is TGTGCCAGCAGCGTAGACCCGGGACCCATCACAGATACGCAGTATTTT. Residues: CASSVDPGPITDTQYF.

This clonotype was detected many times. The V gene is TRBV6-2 or TRBV6-3, the J gene TRBJ1-2; 8 nucleotides line up with TRBD1. CDR3 length equals 13 residues. The V gene's germline CDR1 is MNHEY and CDR2 SVGEGT. Trimming cost V 6 bases and J 6 bases; bases outside gene matches: 6. The CDR3 DNA is TGTGCCAGCAGATTGACAGGGGTGGATGGCTACACCTTC. Its protein is CASRLTGVDGYTF.

The rearrangement uses TRBV4-3 and TRBJ2-5; 7 bases map to TRBD2. The V gene end was trimmed by 1 base and the J gene end by 4 bases; junction bases not matched to a gene: 6. In germline, CDR1 is LGHNA, CDR2 YSLEER. This CDR3 contains 15 residues. The CDR3 DNA sequence: TGCGCCAGCAGCCAAGGGGCGGGAGAGGGAGAGACCCAGTACTTC. Amino acids: CASSQGAGEGETQYF.

This clonotype was observed a handful of times. V and J are TRBV27 and TRBJ2-1; 8 nucleotides agree with TRBD1. Per the germline V gene, CDR1 is MNHEY and CDR2 is SMNVEV (reference sequence). This CDR3 is 15 amino acids long. The V and J ends lost 6 bases and 4 bases, in that order; junction bases with no gene match: 8. CDR3 residues: CASSQQGGHYNEQFF. CDR3 bases: TGTGCCAGCAGCCAACAGGGGGGCCATTACAATGAGCAGTTCTTC.

The CDR3 DNA follows: TGCGCCAGCAAGATTAATGGGCAGATGAACACTGAAGCTTTCTTT. Translating gives CASKINGQMNTEAFF. The chain recombines TRBV5-1 with TRBJ1-1; D uncertain. CDR1 and CDR2 from the germline V gene are SGHRS and YFSETQ. This CDR3 contains 15 residues. The V end was cut by 6 bases, the J end by 0 bases, with 15 bases between.

There are a few counts of this clonotype. The chain employs TRBV7-2 and TRBJ1-1; D not certain. This CDR3 is 14 amino acids long. Per germline, CDR1 SGHTA and CDR2 FQGNSA. The V and J ends lost 3 bases and 5 bases respectively, with 13 bases between them. This chain's CDR3 is CASSFRAATTEAFF. The CDR3 DNA reads TGTGCCAGCAGCTTTCGGGCAGCGACGACTGAAGCTTTCTTT. The whole variable domain, remainder taken from reference TRBV7-2 and TRBJ1-1, is GAGVSQSPSNKVTEKGKDVELRCDPISGHTALYWYRQSLGQGLEFLIYFQGNSAPDKSGLPSDRFSAERTGGSVSTLTIQRTQQEDSAVYLCASSFRAATTEAFFGQGTRLTVV.

This clonotype appeared a few times. The V gene is TRBV7-8, the J gene TRBJ2-5; possible D gene TRBD2, 6 bases. The V gene's germline CDR1 is SGHVS and CDR2 FQNEAQ. This CDR3 region has 15 residues. V was cut by 1 base and J by 4 bases, with 13 bases left in between. The CDR3, as DNA: TGTGCCAGCAGCTTAGTTGGCCTCGGGGGAGAGACCCAGTACTTC. It is translated as CASSLVGLGGETQYF.

This sequence joins TRBV20-1 and TRBJ2-3, with TRBD2 matching over 9 bases. CDR3 size: 13 residues. CDR1 DFQATT and CDR2 SNEGSKA come from the germline V gene (reference sequence). The junction had 1 base not matched to a gene; V was cut back by 1 base and J by 5 bases. CDR3 protein: CSARGGREDTQYF. The DNA of the CDR3 is TGCAGTGCTAGAGGCGGGAGGGAAGATACGCAGTATTTT.

The chain recombines TRBV4-2 with TRBJ2-2; TRBD1 might be the D (5 bases). Trimming pared 1 base from V and 2 bases from J, leaving 14 bases between. The CDR3 extends over 17 amino acids. Looked up from germline, CDR1 is LGHNA and CDR2 is YNFKEQ. The CDR3 here is CASSQAPTVVNTGELFF. The CDR3 bases are TGTGCCAGCAGCCAAGCCCCGACAGTAGTTAACACCGGGGAGCTGTTTTTT.

The gene calls are TRBV2 and TRBJ2-5, with D possibly matching TRBD2 (5 bases). This CDR3 region has 14 residues. Germline V gives CDR1 SNHLY, CDR2 FYNNEI. V was shortened by 7 bases and J by 2 bases, with 14 bases between the two germline ends. The CDR3 region has the DNA TGTGCCAGCACCCGACTAACTGTTCAAGAGACCCAGTACTTC. Its protein is CASTRLTVQETQYF.

This clonotype has at least ten counts. The chain uses TRBV6-5 and TRBJ1-1; TRBD1 matches at 9 bases. CDR3 length equals 12 residues. CDR1 is MNHEY, CDR2 SVGAGI, per germline. The V segment lost 7 bases and the J segment 8 bases; nucleotides outside the gene matches: 5. In DNA form, the CDR3 reads TGTGCCAGCAACACAGGGGGCGCGGAAGCTTTCTTT. As protein: CASNTGGAEAFF.

The chain combines TRBV7-8 with TRBJ1-5; unclear D gene. Trimming took off 2 bases at V and 3 bases at J, with 11 bases between the two ends. CDR1 is SGHVS and CDR2 is FQNEAQ in the germline V gene. The CDR3 contains 15 residues. The CDR3 region is CASSLLRYINQPQHF. DNA for the CDR3: TGTGCCAGCAGCTTACTCAGGTACATCAATCAGCCCCAGCATTTT.

This clonotype occurred many times. The V and J genes are TRBV5-1 and TRBJ2-7; tentatively, D is TRBD2 (6 bases). CDR1 is SGHRS and CDR2 is YFSETQ in the germline V gene. V was pared by 4 bases and J by 3 bases, with 8 bases between. The CDR3 runs 12 residues. As DNA, the CDR3 is TGCGCCAGCAGCCTGGACTACTACGAGCAGTACTTC. As protein: CASSLDYYEQYF.

CDR3 nucleotides: TGTGCCAGCAGCCACGGACGTAACACCGGGGAGCTGTTTTTT. Its protein is CASSHGRNTGELFF. The chain employs TRBV28 and TRBJ2-2; unclear D gene. Germline lookup yields CDR1 MDHEN and CDR2 SYDVKM. The CDR3 spans 14 residues. Trimming pared 6 bases from V and 2 bases from J, leaving 10 bases between.

This clonotype has a count of ten or more. V and J are TRBV12-3 or TRBV12-4 and TRBJ2-2; D is undetermined. V gave up 1 base and J gave up 6 bases, with 9 bases separating them. This CDR3 region has 14 residues. The CDR3 loop is CASSLGVPAGELFF. CDR3 nucleotides: TGTGCCAGCAGTTTAGGAGTTCCGGCCGGGGAGCTGTTTTTT.

This clonotype was seen at least ten times. The chain employs TRBV5-1 and TRBJ2-7; a possible D gene is TRBD2 (6 bases). The CDR3 spans 14 residues. Trimming pared 3 bases from V and 6 bases from J, leaving 16 bases between. In germline, CDR1 is SGHRS, CDR2 YFSETQ. The CDR3 DNA reads TGCGCCAGCAGCTCAGACCTGAGGGGAGGCGAGCAGTACTTC. It translates to CASSSDLRGGEQYF.